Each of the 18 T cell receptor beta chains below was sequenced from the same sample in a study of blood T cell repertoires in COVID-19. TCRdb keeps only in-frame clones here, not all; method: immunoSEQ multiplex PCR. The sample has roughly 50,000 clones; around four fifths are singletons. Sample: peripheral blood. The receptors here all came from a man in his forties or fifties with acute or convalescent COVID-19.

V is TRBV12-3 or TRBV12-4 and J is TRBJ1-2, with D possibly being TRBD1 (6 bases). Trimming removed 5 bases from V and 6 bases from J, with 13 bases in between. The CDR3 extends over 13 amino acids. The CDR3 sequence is CASSLDRSNGYTF. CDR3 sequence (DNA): TGTGCCAGCAGTCTCGACAGGAGCAATGGCTACACCTTC.

The CDR3 loop reads CASSLNPSGTTDTQYF. Here the CDR3 DNA reads TGTGCCAGCAGCTTGAATCCTAGCGGCACCACAGATACGCAGTATTTT. The chain employs TRBV5-6 and TRBJ2-3; 7 bases map to TRBD2. Germline trimming cut 1 base from V and 2 bases from J; bases unmatched to any gene: 7. The CDR3 is 16 amino acids. Germline V gene lookup returns CDR1 SGHDT and CDR2 YYEEEE.

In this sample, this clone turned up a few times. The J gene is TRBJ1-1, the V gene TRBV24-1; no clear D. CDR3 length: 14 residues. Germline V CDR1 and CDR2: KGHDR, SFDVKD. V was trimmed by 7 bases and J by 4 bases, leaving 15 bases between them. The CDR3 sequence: CATSPGSSGTEAFF. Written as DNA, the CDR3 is TGTGCCACCAGCCCCGGGAGCTCCGGCACTGAAGCTTTCTTT.

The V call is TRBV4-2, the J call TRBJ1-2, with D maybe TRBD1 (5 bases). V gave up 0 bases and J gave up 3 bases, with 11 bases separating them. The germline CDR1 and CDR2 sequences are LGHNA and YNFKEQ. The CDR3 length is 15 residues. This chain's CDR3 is CASSQDWGGYYGYTF. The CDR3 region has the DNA TGTGCCAGCAGCCAAGATTGGGGGGGATACTATGGCTACACCTTC.

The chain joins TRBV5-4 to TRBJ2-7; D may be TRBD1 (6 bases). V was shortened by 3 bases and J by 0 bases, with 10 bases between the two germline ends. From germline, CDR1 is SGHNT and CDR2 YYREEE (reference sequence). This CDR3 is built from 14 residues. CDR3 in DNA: TGTGCCAGCAGCTCCAGGACAGCCTCCTACGAGCAGTACTTC. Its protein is CASSSRTASYEQYF.

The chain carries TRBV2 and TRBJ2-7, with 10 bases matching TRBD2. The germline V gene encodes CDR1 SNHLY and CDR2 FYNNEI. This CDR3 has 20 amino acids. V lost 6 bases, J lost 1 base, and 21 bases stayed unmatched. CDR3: CASRIDGRGSGRAGSYEQYF. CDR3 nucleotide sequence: TGTGCCAGCAGGATCGACGGGCGGGGCAGCGGGAGGGCCGGGTCCTACGAGCAGTACTTC.

In DNA form, the CDR3 reads TGTGCCAGCAGCCCGGGACAGATGGTCTACGAGCAGTACTTC. Translated, it gives CASSPGQMVYEQYF. The chain uses TRBV7-9 and TRBJ2-7, with 7 bases aligning to TRBD1. CDR3 length: 14 residues. The trim removed 5 bases at V and 3 bases at J, leaving 7 bases unmatched. Germline V lookup: CDR1 SEHNR, CDR2 FQNEAQ (reference sequence).

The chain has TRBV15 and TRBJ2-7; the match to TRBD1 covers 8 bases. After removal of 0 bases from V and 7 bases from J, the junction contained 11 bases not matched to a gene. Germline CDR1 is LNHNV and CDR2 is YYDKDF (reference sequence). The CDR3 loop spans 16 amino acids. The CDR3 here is CATSRDRARGREEQYF. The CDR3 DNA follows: TGTGCCACCAGCAGAGATCGGGCCAGGGGGCGAGAGGAGCAGTACTTC.

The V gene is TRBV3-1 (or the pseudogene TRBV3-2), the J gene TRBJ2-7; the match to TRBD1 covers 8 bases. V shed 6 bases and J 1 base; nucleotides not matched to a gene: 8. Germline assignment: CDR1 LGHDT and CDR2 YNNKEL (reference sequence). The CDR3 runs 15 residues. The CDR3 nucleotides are TGTGCCAGCAGTCCAGGACAGGGTCCTTCCTACGAGCAGTACTTC. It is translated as CASSPGQGPSYEQYF.

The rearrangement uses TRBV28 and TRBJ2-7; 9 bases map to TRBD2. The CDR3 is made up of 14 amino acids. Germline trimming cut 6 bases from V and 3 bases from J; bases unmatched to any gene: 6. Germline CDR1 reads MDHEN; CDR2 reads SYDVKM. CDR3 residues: CASRDYSGSYEQYF. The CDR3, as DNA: TGTGCCAGCAGAGACTATAGCGGGAGCTACGAGCAGTACTTC.

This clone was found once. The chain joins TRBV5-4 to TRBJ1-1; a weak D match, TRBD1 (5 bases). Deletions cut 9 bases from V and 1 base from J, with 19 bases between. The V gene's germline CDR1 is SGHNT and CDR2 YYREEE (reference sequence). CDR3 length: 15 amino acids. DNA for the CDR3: TGTGCCACCTCTCCGGGGGGGTTCGGGAACACTGAAGCTTTCTTT. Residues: CATSPGGFGNTEAFF.

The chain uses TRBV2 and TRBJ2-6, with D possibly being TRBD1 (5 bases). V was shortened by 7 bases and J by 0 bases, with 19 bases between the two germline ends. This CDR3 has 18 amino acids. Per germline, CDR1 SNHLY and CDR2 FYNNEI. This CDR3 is CASTPLEPGLSGANVLTF. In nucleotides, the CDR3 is TGTGCCAGCACCCCTCTCGAACCAGGGCTCTCTGGGGCCAACGTCCTGACTTTC.

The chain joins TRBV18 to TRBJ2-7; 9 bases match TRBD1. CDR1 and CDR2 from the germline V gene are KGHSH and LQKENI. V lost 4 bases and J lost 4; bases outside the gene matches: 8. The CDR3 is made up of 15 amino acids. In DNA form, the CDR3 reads TGTGCCAGCTCACAAGGGACAGGGACCTCATACGAGCAGTACTTC. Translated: CASSQGTGTSYEQYF. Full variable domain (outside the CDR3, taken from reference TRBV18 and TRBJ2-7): NAGVMQNPRHLVRRRGQEARLRCSPMKGHSHVYWYRQLPEEGLKFMVYLQKENIIDESGMPKERFSAEFPKEGPSILRIQQVVRGDSAAYFCASSQGTGTSYEQYFGPGTRLTVT.

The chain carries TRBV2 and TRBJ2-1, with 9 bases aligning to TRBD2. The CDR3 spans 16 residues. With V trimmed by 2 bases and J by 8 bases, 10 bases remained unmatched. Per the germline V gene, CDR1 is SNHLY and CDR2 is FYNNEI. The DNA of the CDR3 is TGTGCCAGCAGTGAACTGACGAGCGGGGGGTCGGATGAGCAGTTCTTC. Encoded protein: CASSELTSGGSDEQFF.

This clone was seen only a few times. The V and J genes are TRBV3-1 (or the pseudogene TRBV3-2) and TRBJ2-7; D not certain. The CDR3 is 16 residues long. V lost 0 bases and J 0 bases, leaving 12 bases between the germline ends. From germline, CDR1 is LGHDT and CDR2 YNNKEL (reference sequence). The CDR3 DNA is TGTGCCAGCAGCCAAGATATGTACACCATCTCCTACGAGCAGTACTTC. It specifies CASSQDMYTISYEQYF.

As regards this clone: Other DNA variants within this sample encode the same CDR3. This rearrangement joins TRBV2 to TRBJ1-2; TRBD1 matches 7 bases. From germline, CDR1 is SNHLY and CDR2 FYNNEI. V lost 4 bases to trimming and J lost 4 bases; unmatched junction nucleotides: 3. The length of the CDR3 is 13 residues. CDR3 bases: TGTGCCAGCAGTGGACAGGGTACCTATGGCTACACCTTC. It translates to CASSGQGTYGYTF.

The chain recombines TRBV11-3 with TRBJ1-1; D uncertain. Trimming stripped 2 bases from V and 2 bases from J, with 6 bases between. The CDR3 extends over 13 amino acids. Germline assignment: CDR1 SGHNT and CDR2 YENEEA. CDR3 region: CASSLMANTEAFF. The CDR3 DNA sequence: TGTGCCAGCAGCTTAATGGCTAACACTGAAGCTTTCTTT.

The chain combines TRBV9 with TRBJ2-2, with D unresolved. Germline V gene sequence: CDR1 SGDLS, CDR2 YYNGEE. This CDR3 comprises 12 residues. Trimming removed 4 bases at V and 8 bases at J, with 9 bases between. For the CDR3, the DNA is TGTGCCAGCAGCTCCTTCCAGGGGGAGCTGTTTTTT. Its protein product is CASSSFQGELFF.